The entry below gives a single T cell receptor (beta chain) sequence along with its context. Molecular barcoding with unique molecular identifiers was used for the TCRbeta library. TCRdb re-derived calls from the PCR reads in MiXCR, one entry per CDR3 protein. Among a few hundred thousand distinct CDR3 sequences listed, roughly 9% were seen once. This CDR3 is built from 14 residues. Trimming shortened V by 3 bases and J by 7 bases, and 15 bases separated the two germline ends. Germline loops: CDR1 SGHVS, CDR2 FNYEAQ. This record comes from a study of T-cell reconstitution after alpha-beta-depleted transplantation in children.

The starting material was PBMCs from the stem cell graft donor, obtained from the stem cell graft. The sequence came from a human donor who donated a stem cell graft to a child with acute lymphoblastic leukemia. The rearrangement uses TRBV7-6 and TRBJ1-1, with D possibly matching TRBD1 (5 bases). DNA for the CDR3: TGTGCCAGCAGCTTTGGGAGGCTGGGGGGTGAAGCTTTCTTT. Translating gives CASSFGRLGGEAFF.